The table lists the clone carrying this T cell receptor beta chain with a few counts. Its cognate antigen is unknown. This sample was included in a study of beta chain features in type 1 diabetes. Study-level points and caveats: Shorter templates might be favored by PCR, and equally so in patients and in controls. Significant though moderate, a shortening of TCRB CDR3s appeared in all four CD4+ subsets of Type 1 diabetes patients.

Sequencing targeted expressed TCRB transcripts, as all isolated RNA had been reverse transcribed. TCRdb's copy holds only in-frame clones and misses some; the assay was immunoSEQ multiplex PCR. This table holds 600,000 to 750,000 clones, 9.5% to 15% found once. Every donor provided one heparinised blood draw, which averaged approximately 120 mL. The authors sorted CD4+ naive, central memory, regulatory and stem cell-like memory cells via CD45RO/CCR7/CD25/CD127/CD95/CD27. Germline V lookup: CDR1 MGHDK, CDR2 SYGVNS. The CDR3 runs to 16 residues. Between the trimmed V and J ends, which lost 1 base and 2 bases, there was a span of 12 bases.

Sequencing was done on a sample of naive CD4+ T cells from blood. The receptor comes from a man aged 25-45 years with type 1 diabetes. The V and J genes are TRBV25-1 and TRBJ2-1, with D perhaps assigned TRBD1 or TRBD2 (6 bases each). The CDR3 sequence: CASSEFLGGTYNEQFF. In DNA, the CDR3 is TGTGCCAGCAGTGAATTTTTAGGGGGGACCTACAATGAGCAGTTCTTC.